This entry lists 27 T cell receptor beta chains sequenced from one sample in a study of cytomegalovirus exposure and HLA in healthy donors. This PCR relied on a set of 60 Vbeta primers and 13 Jbeta primers. Assay: immunoSEQ multiplex PCR; the TCRdb copy retains only in-frame clones and omits some. The data show about 200,000 clones, with around 86% seen just once and about 1.2% held by the top ten. The sequenced material came from PBMCs. The receptors originated from a man aged 25 to 45 in good health and CMV-seronegative.

The rearrangement joins TRBV5-5 to TRBJ1-2; D gene uncertain. Per germline, CDR1 SGHKS and CDR2 YYEKEE (reference sequence). Trimming removed 0 bases at V and 3 bases at J, with 6 bases between. CDR3 length equals 13 residues. CDR3 loop: CASSLGIDYGYTF. The CDR3 DNA is TGTGCCAGCAGCTTGGGAATAGACTATGGCTACACCTTC.

The CDR3 nucleotides are TGTGCCAGCAGCTTAGGCCATACTTCTATGAACACTGAAGCTTTCTTT. It encodes CASSLGHTSMNTEAFF. The J gene is TRBJ1-1, the V gene TRBV13; no clear D. Germline V lookup: CDR1 PRHDT, CDR2 FYEKMQ (reference sequence). The CDR3 has 16 amino acids. V lost 0 bases and J 0 bases, leaving 11 bases between the germline ends.

The chain joins TRBV18 to TRBJ2-7; D gene ambiguous. The V gene's germline CDR1 is KGHSH and CDR2 LQKENI. This CDR3 contains 13 residues. V shed 4 bases and J shed 5 bases, with 12 bases lying between them. CDR3 DNA sequence: TGTGCCAGCTCACACCGGTCGGCGGACGAGCAGTACTTC. Translation: CASSHRSADEQYF.

This clone was recorded once. This chain uses TRBV7-9 with TRBJ1-2; no clear D. Trimming shortened V by 5 bases and J by 4 bases, and 8 bases separated the two germline ends. The CDR3 sequence is 12 residues long. The germline CDR1 and CDR2 sequences are SEHNR and FQNEAQ (reference sequence). As DNA, the CDR3 is TGTGCCAGCAGCGGAGAATCCTATGGCTACACCTTC. Translating gives CASSGESYGYTF.

The gene calls are TRBV7-2 and TRBJ2-7; D gene ambiguous. V lost 4 bases and J 7 bases, leaving 14 bases between the germline ends. Germline V lookup: CDR1 SGHTA, CDR2 FQGNSA. The CDR3 runs to 13 residues. CDR3 nucleotide sequence: TGTGCCAGCAGCTCAGAGGTCCCCGTGGAGCAGTACTTC. Translated, it gives CASSSEVPVEQYF.

The genes are TRBV11-2 and TRBJ2-3; the D gene is possibly TRBD2 (6 bases). Trimming pared 2 bases from V and 3 bases from J, leaving 15 bases between. CDR1 and CDR2 (germline): SGHAT, FQNNGV. The CDR3 has 16 residues. In nucleotides, the CDR3 is TGTGCCAGCAGCTTAACCCAGGGAGGTGGGACAGATACGCAGTATTTT. The encoded protein is CASSLTQGGGTDTQYF. Using reference TRBV11-2 and TRBJ2-3 for the parts outside the CDR3, the full variable domain is EAGVAQSPRYKIIEKRQSVAFWCNPISGHATLYWYQQILGQGPKLLIQFQNNGVVDDSQLPKDRFSAERLKGVDSTLKIQPAKLEDSAVYLCASSLTQGGGTDTQYFGPGTRLTVL.

The chain employs TRBV5-1 and TRBJ2-3, with 7 nucleotides matching TRBD2. Germline trimming cut 3 bases from V and 0 bases from J; bases unmatched to any gene: 10. Germline V gene data show CDR1 as SGHRS and CDR2 as YFSETQ. The CDR3 covers 17 residues. The CDR3 protein is CASSSAGASGSTDTQYF. In nucleotides, the CDR3 is TGCGCCAGCAGCTCCGCGGGAGCTAGCGGAAGCACAGATACGCAGTATTTT.

This chain joins TRBV29-1 and TRBJ2-3, with D unresolved. There are 11 residues in the CDR3. Trimming shortened V by 7 bases and J by 5 bases, and 10 bases separated the two germline ends. Germline V CDR1 and CDR2: SQVTM, ANQGSEA. In DNA, the CDR3 is TGCAGCGCCTCTCCACAAGATACGCAGTATTTT. Its protein is CSASPQDTQYF.

This chain connects TRBV2 to TRBJ1-2; D gene uncertain. Trimming left V 3 bases short and J 8 bases short, with 13 bases between. CDR3 length equals 13 residues. Germline values: CDR1 SNHLY, CDR2 FYNNEI. CDR3 sequence: CASSDGLQGGYTF. CDR3 in DNA: TGTGCCAGCAGTGACGGACTGCAAGGCGGCTACACCTTC.

CDR3 region: CASSNPNTDTQYF. CDR3 bases: TGCGCCAGCAGCAACCCTAACACAGATACGCAGTATTTT. The V gene is TRBV5-1, the J gene TRBJ2-3; D remains unclear. The V end lost 4 bases, the J end lost 2 bases, and 8 bases lay between the germline ends. The CDR3 has 13 amino acids. CDR1 and CDR2 from the germline V gene are SGHRS and YFSETQ.

The gene calls are TRBV28 and TRBJ2-3, with 10 bases identical to TRBD2. V lost 5 bases and J lost 5; bases outside the gene matches: 22. Germline loops: CDR1 MDHEN, CDR2 SYDVKM. The CDR3 covers 20 residues. The CDR3 region is CASSDVWGQAAGGIEDTQYF. CDR3 in DNA: TGTGCCAGCAGTGACGTCTGGGGACAAGCAGCGGGGGGGATTGAAGATACGCAGTATTTT.

The rearrangement joins TRBV5-5 to TRBJ1-1; 10 bases align to TRBD1. This CDR3 is 14 amino acids long. V lost 4 bases and J lost 7; bases outside the gene matches: 7. Per germline, CDR1 SGHKS and CDR2 YYEKEE (reference sequence). The CDR3 loop reads CASSGGTGEDEAFF. CDR3 nucleotide sequence: TGTGCCAGCAGCGGAGGGACAGGGGAGGATGAAGCTTTCTTT.

This clone was seen a single time. The chain couples TRBV4-1 to TRBJ2-7; tentative D call: TRBD2 (5 bases). This CDR3 has 16 residues. Germline V gene data show CDR1 as MGHRA and CDR2 as YSYEKL. V was cut by 0 bases and J by 3 bases, with 15 bases left in between. The CDR3 region has the DNA TGCGCCAGCAGCCAAGATCGGGTAGCGAAACACTACGAGCAGTACTTC. Protein sequence: CASSQDRVAKHYEQYF.

In this sample, this clone turned up once. The DNA of the CDR3 is TGTGCCAGCAGCCAAGTGCGGGGCTCCTACAATGAGCAGTTCTTC. Protein product: CASSQVRGSYNEQFF. The chain employs TRBV14 and TRBJ2-1; D may be TRBD2 (6 bases). The CDR3 sequence is 15 residues long. Germline loops: CDR1 SGHDN, CDR2 FVKESK. The V end was cut by 1 base, the J end by 0 bases, with 7 bases between.

About this clone: Germline is not matched at one junction end, which may reflect a read error. V is TRBV7-9 and J is TRBJ2-2; D perhaps matches TRBD2 (5 bases). The CDR3 spans 14 residues. The germline gives CDR1 SEHNR, CDR2 FQNEAQ (reference sequence). This CDR3 reads CSSSLERFTGELFF. For the CDR3, the DNA is TGTTCCAGCAGCTTAGAGCGGTTCACCGGGGAGCTGTTTTTT.

V usage is TRBV11-2 and J usage is TRBJ1-6, with 9 bases lining up with TRBD1. The CDR3 totals 15 residues. The germline gives CDR1 SGHAT, CDR2 FQNNGV. V shed 0 bases, J shed 7 bases, and the junction held 1 base outside the gene matches. CDR3 residues: CASSLDGTGNSPLHF. CDR3 DNA: TGTGCCAGCAGCTTAGATGGGACAGGGAATTCACCCCTCCACTTT.

This clone occurred once. This chain connects TRBV5-8 to TRBJ1-1; D is uncertain. Germline V gene data show CDR1 as SGHTS and CDR2 as YDEGEE. This CDR3 has 15 residues. Trimming shortened V by 2 bases and J by 0 bases, and 11 bases separated the two germline ends. As DNA, the CDR3 is TGTGCCAGCAGCTTCATTGGCCCGATGAACACTGAAGCTTTCTTT. It codes for CASSFIGPMNTEAFF.

The chain is built from TRBV6-1 and TRBJ1-2, with a tentative D call TRBD1 (6 bases). Trimming stripped 3 bases from V and 3 bases from J, with 14 bases between. Germline lookup yields CDR1 MNHNS and CDR2 SASEGT. This CDR3 spans 15 amino acids. The chain's CDR3 is CASSEGGGRYYGYTF. CDR3 nucleotides: TGTGCCAGCAGTGAGGGGGGGGGCAGGTACTATGGCTACACCTTC.

The rearrangement uses TRBV27 and TRBJ2-7; 11 nucleotides align to TRBD1. Trimming at V came to 6 bases and at J to 3 bases, leaving 10 bases not matched to a gene. Germline CDR1 is MNHEY and CDR2 is SMNVEV (reference sequence). This CDR3 comprises 16 residues. CDR3 region: CASRGVRTGGSYEQYF. The CDR3 DNA reads TGTGCCAGCAGAGGAGTCCGGACAGGGGGCAGCTACGAGCAGTACTTC.

The rearrangement uses TRBV19 and TRBJ1-2; unclear D gene. From germline, CDR1 is LNHDA and CDR2 SQIVND (reference sequence). This CDR3 contains 15 residues. V dropped 1 base and J dropped 4 bases, with 13 bases sitting between them. CDR3 loop: CASSIGTGNSYGYTF. The CDR3 coding sequence is TGTGCCAGTAGTATAGGGACGGGAAATTCCTATGGCTACACCTTC.

Here the CDR3 DNA reads TGCGCCAGCAGCCAAGTTGATAGCGGGAGGGCCAATCGGTACTTC. As protein: CASSQVDSGRANRYF. The V call is TRBV4-1, the J call TRBJ2-7; 11 positions match TRBD2. The germline gives CDR1 MGHRA, CDR2 YSYEKL. V gave up 1 base and J gave up 12 bases; unmatched junction bases: 11. The CDR3 has 15 residues.

The chain is built from TRBV19 and TRBJ2-1; TRBD1 matches at 7 bases. The CDR3 covers 13 residues. The J segment lost 6 bases and the V segment lost 7 bases, leaving 6 bases of the junction unmatched. CDR1 LNHDA and CDR2 SQIVND come from the germline V gene (reference sequence). The CDR3 DNA is TGTGCCAGTAAAGGGACAGTTCCCAATGAGCAGTTCTTC. It specifies CASKGTVPNEQFF.

The chain has TRBV5-6 and TRBJ1-4; no clear D gene. V lost 2 bases to trimming and J lost 8 bases, with 13 bases between them. Germline lookup yields CDR1 SGHDT and CDR2 YYEEEE. CDR3 length equals 14 residues. CDR3 DNA: TGTGCCAGCAGCTTCGGAAACGGGAACGAAAAACTGTTTTTT. Its translation is CASSFGNGNEKLFF.

The V and J genes are TRBV2 and TRBJ1-5; D is unclear. Germline values: CDR1 SNHLY, CDR2 FYNNEI. The CDR3 is 14 residues long. Trimming cost V 8 bases and J 3 bases, with 14 bases left between them. CDR3 coding DNA: TGTGCCAGCTTCCTCGAACAGAACAATCAGCCCCAGCATTTT. Translating it yields CASFLEQNNQPQHF.

The chain uses TRBV6-5 and TRBJ2-7; the match to TRBD2 covers 7 bases. Germline V gene sequence: CDR1 MNHEY, CDR2 SVGAGI. The CDR3 loop spans 14 amino acids. The V segment lost 7 bases and the J segment 3 bases; nucleotides outside the gene matches: 9. As DNA, the CDR3 is TGTGCCAGCACAGCGCCGGGGGGTGTCTACGAGCAGTACTTC. Translating it yields CASTAPGGVYEQYF.

V is TRBV18 and J is TRBJ2-7, with 9 bases that match TRBD1. The junction had 3 bases not matched to a gene; V was cut back by 4 bases and J by 2 bases. This CDR3 comprises 14 residues. CDR1 and CDR2 from the germline V gene are KGHSH and LQKENI. CDR3 coding DNA: TGTGCCAGCTCACTCGGACAGGGGACCTACGAGCAGTACTTC. Its protein is CASSLGQGTYEQYF. The whole variable domain, remainder taken from reference TRBV18 and TRBJ2-7, is NAGVMQNPRHLVRRRGQEARLRCSPMKGHSHVYWYRQLPEEGLKFMVYLQKENIIDESGMPKERFSAEFPKEGPSILRIQQVVRGDSAAYFCASSLGQGTYEQYFGPGTRLTVT.

The CDR3, as DNA: TGTGCCAGTAGTATAGATCATGAGGGTGGACGGGGTTCCTACGAGCAGTACTTC. As protein: CASSIDHEGGRGSYEQYF. The chain combines TRBV19 with TRBJ2-7; TRBD2 might be the D (5 bases). This CDR3 has 18 residues. The germline V gene has CDR1 LNHDA and CDR2 SQIVND (reference sequence). The V gene lost 0 bases and the J gene lost 1 base, with 19 bases spanning the gap.